Following are 24 T cell receptor beta chains from one sample sequenced in a study of monozygotic twins with inflammatory bowel disease. TCRdb re-called the 5' RACE reads, yielding one record per CDR3 amino acid sequence without DNA. Its table records some 190,000 distinct CDR3 sequences. The material sequenced was blood. The source is a human donor with ulcerative colitis or Crohn's disease, or a healthy co-twin of an affected twin (not recorded which).

V usage is TRBV11-2 and J usage is TRBJ2-2; without DNA, the TCRdb call of TRBD2 cannot be checked. From germline, CDR1 is SGHAT and CDR2 FQNNGV. CDR3 size: 16 residues. CDR3 residues: CASSLSGPLPTGELFF.

The gene calls are TRBV11-2 and TRBJ2-1; the TCRdb call, TRBD2, lacks DNA for checking. The CDR3 spans 20 residues. The V gene's germline CDR1 is SGHAT and CDR2 FQNNGV. This CDR3 is CASSSMGLAGGPSRSNEQFF.

The chain employs TRBV20-1 and TRBJ2-1; the TCRdb call, TRBD2, lacks DNA for checking. Looked up from germline, CDR1 is DFQATT and CDR2 is SNEGSKA (reference sequence). This CDR3 region has 15 residues. The CDR3 reads CSARGTGDFQNEQFF.

The rearrangement joins TRBV10-3 to TRBJ1-1; TCRdb's D call, TRBD1, is unchecked because there is no DNA. Germline values: CDR1 ENHRY, CDR2 SYGVKD. CDR3 size: 13 residues. This CDR3 is CATGPQGFTEAFF.

The chain combines TRBV12-3 or TRBV12-4 with TRBJ1-4. The CDR3 extends over 14 amino acids. The CDR3 protein is CASRESATNEKLFF.

The rearrangement uses TRBV6-5 and TRBJ1-3; the D gene TCRdb calls, TRBD1, cannot be checked with no DNA. The germline gives CDR1 MNHEY, CDR2 SVGAGI. The CDR3 is 15 residues long. The CDR3 is CASSYSGDSGNTIYF.

The V and J genes are TRBV6-1 and TRBJ1-3. Germline CDR1 reads MNHNS; CDR2 reads SASEGT. There are 15 residues in the CDR3. This CDR3 reads CASRDGTASGNTIYF.

The CDR3 is CASSGDSGTQYF. V usage is TRBV3-1 and J usage is TRBJ2-3; TCRdb proposes TRBD2, but this gene call is untestable without DNA. CDR3 length equals 12 residues. Germline assignment: CDR1 LGHDT and CDR2 YNNKEL (reference sequence).

V is TRBV2 and J is TRBJ1-5; the TCRdb call, TRBD1, lacks DNA for checking. Germline V CDR1 and CDR2: SNHLY, FYNNEI. The CDR3 consists of 14 residues. The CDR3 loop reads CASSWTVYNQPQHF.

The V call is TRBV20-1, the J call TRBJ2-7; the D call of TRBD2 rests on TCRdb alone, since no DNA is present to check it. The germline gives CDR1 DFQATT, CDR2 SNEGSKA (reference sequence). The CDR3 consists of 15 residues. The CDR3 is CSANPGTSGTYEQYF.

The chain combines TRBV5-1 with TRBJ2-3. Germline lookup yields CDR1 SGHRS and CDR2 YFSETQ. The CDR3 is 14 amino acids. The CDR3 is CASSRIASTDTQYF.

The genes are TRBV6-5 and TRBJ2-1; the D call of TRBD1 rests on TCRdb alone, since no DNA is present to check it. Germline V gene sequence: CDR1 MNHEY, CDR2 SVGAGI. This CDR3 is 16 amino acids long. CDR3 in amino acids: CASSYSIGQANNEQFF.

The J gene is TRBJ1-2, the V gene TRBV12-3 or TRBV12-4; the D gene TCRdb calls, TRBD1, cannot be checked with no DNA. CDR3 size: 14 residues. CDR3 sequence reads: CASSPSDGIGGYTF.

The chain carries TRBV27 and TRBJ2-7. The V gene's germline CDR1 is MNHEY and CDR2 SMNVEV (reference sequence). The CDR3 totals 13 residues. This chain's CDR3 is CASSLSEDYEQYF.

The chain combines TRBV3-1 with TRBJ1-4; checking the TCRdb D call of TRBD1 is not possible without DNA. The V gene's germline CDR1 is LGHDT and CDR2 YNNKEL (reference sequence). The length of the CDR3 is 14 residues. CDR3 protein: CASSLGQINEKLFF. The whole variable domain, remainder taken from reference TRBV3-1 and TRBJ1-4, is DTAVSQTPKYLVTQMGNDKSIKCEQNLGHDTMYWYKQDSKKFLKIMFSYNNKELIINETVPNRFSPKSPDKAHLNLHINSLELGDSAVYFCASSLGQINEKLFFGSGTQLSVL.

The chain recombines TRBV11-2 with TRBJ1-2; TCRdb gives TRBD1 as the D gene, but with no DNA this cannot be confirmed. CDR1 and CDR2 from the germline V gene are SGHAT and FQNNGV. CDR3 length: 14 amino acids. CDR3 loop: CASQAPFRANGYTF.

The rearrangement joins TRBV18 to TRBJ1-1. Germline CDR1 KGHSH, CDR2 LQKENI. CDR3 length equals 14 residues. CDR3 loop: CASSPLAQNTEAFF.

The genes are TRBV29-1 and TRBJ2-7. The CDR3 length is 13 residues. Germline lookup yields CDR1 SQVTM and CDR2 ANQGSEA. The CDR3 is CSVGKGESYEQYF.

The chain is built from TRBV7-9 and TRBJ2-3; TCRdb selects TRBD2, and the lack of DNA leaves this call unchecked. CDR1 is SEHNR and CDR2 is FQNEAQ in the germline V gene (reference sequence). This CDR3 spans 16 amino acids. This CDR3 reads CASSKIAGTGTDTQYF.

J is TRBJ2-2 and V is TRBV12-3 or TRBV12-4. CDR3 length: 14 residues. This CDR3 is CASSSIGFTGELFF.

The chain is built from TRBV10-3 and TRBJ2-5. This CDR3 spans 13 amino acids. Looked up from germline, CDR1 is ENHRY and CDR2 is SYGVKD. CDR3 region: CAISEREGETQYF.

The rearrangement uses TRBV19 and TRBJ2-7; without DNA, the TCRdb call of TRBD2 cannot be checked. This CDR3 comprises 15 residues. CDR1 and CDR2 (germline): LNHDA, SQIVND (reference sequence). CDR3: CASKSLRLPSAEQYF.

This chain connects TRBV27 to TRBJ2-3; TCRdb proposes TRBD2, but this gene call is untestable without DNA. Germline lookup yields CDR1 MNHEY and CDR2 SMNVEV (reference sequence). CDR3 size: 17 residues. The CDR3 spells CASSWGLAGVGADTQYF.

The chain carries TRBV29-1 and TRBJ2-7. The CDR3 loop spans 11 amino acids. Germline CDR1 and CDR2: SQVTM and ANQGSEA. The CDR3 reads CSARQAYEQYF.